The next 8 T cell receptor beta chains were all read from a single sample in a study of blood T cells in healthy people across ages. Together with a sample-barcoded 5' primer, a J-beta primer mix was included in a second PCR lasting about 6 to 11 cycles. MiXCR, applied by TCRdb to the 5' RACE reads, yields one record per CDR3 protein. The data show 850,000 to 1,100,000 distinct CDR3 sequences, with roughly two fifths seen just once and around 13% held by the top ten. Source material: blood. The receptors originated from a man younger than 30 in good health.

This chain links TRBV7-9 with TRBJ1-2; possibly TRBD1 for D (6 bases). The CDR3 has 15 amino acids. The germline V and J ends were trimmed by 5 bases and 7 bases, with 20 bases remaining between them. Germline CDR1 is SEHNR and CDR2 is FQNEAQ (reference sequence). CDR3 residues: CASSAQNRESVGYTF. The CDR3 DNA sequence: TGTGCCAGCAGCGCCCAGAACAGGGAATCTGTTGGCTACACCTTC.

The J gene is TRBJ2-2, the V gene TRBV9; TRBD2 matches 13 bases. Germline-derived CDR1 and CDR2 are SGDLS and YYNGEE. The CDR3 is made up of 16 amino acids. The ends lost 2 bases at V and 6 bases at J; junction bases unmatched: 4. CDR3 region: CASSVTSGGAPGELFF. The CDR3 region has the DNA TGTGCCAGCAGCGTCACTAGCGGGGGGGCCCCCGGGGAGCTGTTTTTT.

This sequence joins TRBV19 and TRBJ1-5; no reliable D call. V shed 5 bases and J shed 2 bases, with 19 bases lying between them. Germline CDR1 is LNHDA and CDR2 is SQIVND (reference sequence). This CDR3 is 17 amino acids long. The DNA for the CDR3 is TGTGCCAGTAGTCAAACCCCGACCGTTTGGGGCAATCAGCCCCAGCATTTT. Protein sequence: CASSQTPTVWGNQPQHF. The full variable domain, rest sourced from reference TRBV19 and TRBJ1-5, is DGGITQSPKYLFRKEGQNVTLSCEQNLNHDAMYWYRQDPGQGLRLIYYSQIVNDFQKGDIAEGYSVSREKKESFPLTVTSAQKNPTAFYLCASSQTPTVWGNQPQHFGDGTRLSIL.

This clonotype was recorded only once. The chain couples TRBV7-9 to TRBJ2-1; weak D call: TRBD2 (7 bases). The J call could be wrong; TRBJ2-7 is a better fit for the DNA end. The CDR3 is 14 amino acids. Germline V CDR1 and CDR2: SEHNR, FQNEAQ (reference sequence). DNA of the CDR3: TGTGCCACCAAACGGGGGGCGTTCTACAATGAGCAGTACTTC. Its protein product is CATKRGAFYNEQYF.

V usage is TRBV2 and J usage is TRBJ1-5, with no clear D. The CDR3 covers 15 residues. Germline values: CDR1 SNHLY, CDR2 FYNNEI. Trimming pared 3 bases from V and 0 bases from J, leaving 9 bases between. CDR3 bases: TGTGCCAGCAGTGAGGGTCAGTTTAGCAATCAGCCCCAGCATTTT. This codes for CASSEGQFSNQPQHF.

As for this clonotype: One end of the junction fails to match germline, which may point to a read error. J is TRBJ2-1 and V is TRBV18; D may be TRBD1 (5 bases). Looked up from germline, CDR1 is KGHSH and CDR2 is LQKENI. This CDR3 comprises 14 residues. The CDR3 reads CLDTSSLSYNEQFF. In DNA, the CDR3 is TGCCTGGACACCTCGTCGCTTTCCTACAATGAGCAGTTCTTC.

CDR3 sequence: CASSEDFQGYYGYTF. The CDR3 bases are TGTGCCAGCAGTGAAGATTTTCAGGGATACTATGGCTACACCTTC. The chain has TRBV2 and TRBJ1-2, with D maybe TRBD1 (5 bases). The CDR3 is made up of 15 amino acids. Germline assignment: CDR1 SNHLY and CDR2 FYNNEI. Trimming cost V 1 base and J 3 bases, with 12 bases left between them.

This sequence joins TRBV20-1 and TRBJ1-5; D is possibly TRBD1 (6 bases). The CDR3 is 18 amino acids. With 0 bases removed from V and 0 bases from J, the gap between germline ends came to 18 bases. Germline CDR1 and CDR2: DFQATT and SNEGSKA (reference sequence). CDR3 nucleotides: TGCAGTGCTAGAGACCAAAATAACAGGGACTCTAGCAATCAGCCCCAGCATTTT. Protein sequence: CSARDQNNRDSSNQPQHF.